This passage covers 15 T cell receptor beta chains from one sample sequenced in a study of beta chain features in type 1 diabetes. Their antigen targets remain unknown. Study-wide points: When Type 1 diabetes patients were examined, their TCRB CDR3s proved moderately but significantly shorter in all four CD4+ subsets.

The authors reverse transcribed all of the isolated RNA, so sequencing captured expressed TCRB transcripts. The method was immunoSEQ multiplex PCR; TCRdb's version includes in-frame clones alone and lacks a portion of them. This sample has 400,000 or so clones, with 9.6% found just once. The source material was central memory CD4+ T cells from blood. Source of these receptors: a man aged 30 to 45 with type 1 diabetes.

CDR3 sequence (DNA): TGTGCCTGGAGTGTAGCGGGAGGAAGCGATGAGCAGTTCTTC. It codes for CAWSVAGGSDEQFF. This rearrangement joins TRBV30 to TRBJ2-1; 9 bases line up with TRBD2. This CDR3 has 14 residues. Germline lookup yields CDR1 GTSNPN and CDR2 SVGIG (reference sequence). Trimming took 0 bases from V and 8 from J; bases not matched to a gene: 5.

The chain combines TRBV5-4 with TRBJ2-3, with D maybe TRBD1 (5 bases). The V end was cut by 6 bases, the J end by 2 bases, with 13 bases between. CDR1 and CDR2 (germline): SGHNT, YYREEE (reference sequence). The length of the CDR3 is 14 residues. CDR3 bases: TGTGCCAGCACCCTACAGGTTTCCACAGATACGCAGTATTTT. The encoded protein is CASTLQVSTDTQYF.

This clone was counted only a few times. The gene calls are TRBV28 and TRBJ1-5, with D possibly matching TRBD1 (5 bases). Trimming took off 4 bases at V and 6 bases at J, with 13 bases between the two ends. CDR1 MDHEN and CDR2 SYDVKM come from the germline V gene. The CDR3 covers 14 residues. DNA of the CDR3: TGTGCCAGCAGTTCTGGGGGTCGGCGTCAGCCCCAGCATTTT. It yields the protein CASSSGGRRQPQHF.

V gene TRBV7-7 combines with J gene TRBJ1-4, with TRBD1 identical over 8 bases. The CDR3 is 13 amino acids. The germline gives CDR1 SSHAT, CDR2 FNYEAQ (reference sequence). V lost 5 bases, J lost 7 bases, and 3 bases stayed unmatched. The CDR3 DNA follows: TGTGCCAGCAGCCCAGACAGGGGTGAAAAACTGTTTTTT. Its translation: CASSPDRGEKLFF. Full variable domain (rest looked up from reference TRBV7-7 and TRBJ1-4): GAGVSQSPRYKVTKRGQDVTLRCDPISSHATLYWYQQALGQGPEFLTYFNYEAQPDKSGLPSDRFSAERPEGSISTLTIQRTEQRDSAMYRCASSPDRGEKLFFGSGTQLSVL.

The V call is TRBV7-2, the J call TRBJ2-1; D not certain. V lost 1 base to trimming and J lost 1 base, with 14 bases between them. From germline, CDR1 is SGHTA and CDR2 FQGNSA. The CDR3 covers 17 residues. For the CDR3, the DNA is TGTGCCAGCAGCTTAGTCCCTTCGGGTCTTTCCTACAATGAGCAGTTCTTC. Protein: CASSLVPSGLSYNEQFF. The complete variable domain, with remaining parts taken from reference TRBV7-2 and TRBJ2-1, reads GAGVSQSPSNKVTEKGKDVELRCDPISGHTALYWYRQSLGQGLEFLIYFQGNSAPDKSGLPSDRFSAERTGGSVSTLTIQRTQQEDSAVYLCASSLVPSGLSYNEQFFGPGTRLTVL.

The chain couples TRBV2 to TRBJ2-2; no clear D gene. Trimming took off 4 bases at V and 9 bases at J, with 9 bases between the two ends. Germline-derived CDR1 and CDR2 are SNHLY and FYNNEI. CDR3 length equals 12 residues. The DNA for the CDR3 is TGTGCCAGCAGTGCAGGCGGAAGGGAGCTGTTTTTT. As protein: CASSAGGRELFF.

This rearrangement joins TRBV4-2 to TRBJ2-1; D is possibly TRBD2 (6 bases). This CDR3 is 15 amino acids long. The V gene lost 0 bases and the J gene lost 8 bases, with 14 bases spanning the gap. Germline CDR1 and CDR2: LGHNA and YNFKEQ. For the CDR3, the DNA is TGTGCCAGCAGCCAAGAGGGTGGAGGGGCTGATGAGCAGTTCTTC. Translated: CASSQEGGGADEQFF.

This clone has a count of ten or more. This CDR3 is CASSQREGSTGELFF. DNA of the CDR3: TGTGCCAGCAGCCAGCGGGAGGGCAGCACCGGGGAGCTGTTTTTT. The chain links TRBV11-1 to TRBJ2-2, with 10 positions matching TRBD2. Germline V gene sequence: CDR1 SGHAT, CDR2 FQDESV (reference sequence). V was clipped by 5 bases and J by 4 bases; unmatched bases: 4. The CDR3 spans 15 residues.

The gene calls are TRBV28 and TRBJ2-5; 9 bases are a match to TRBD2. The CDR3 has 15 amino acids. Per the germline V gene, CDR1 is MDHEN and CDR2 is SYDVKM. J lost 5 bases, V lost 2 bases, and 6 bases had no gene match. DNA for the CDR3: TGTGCCAGCAGTTTAGTTTCCAGCGGGAGGGAGACCCAGTACTTC. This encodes CASSLVSSGRETQYF.

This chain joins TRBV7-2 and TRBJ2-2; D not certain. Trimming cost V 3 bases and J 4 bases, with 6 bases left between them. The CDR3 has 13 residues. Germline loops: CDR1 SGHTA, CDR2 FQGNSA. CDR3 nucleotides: TGTGCCAGCAGCTTTACTTTCACCGGGGAGCTGTTTTTT. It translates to CASSFTFTGELFF.

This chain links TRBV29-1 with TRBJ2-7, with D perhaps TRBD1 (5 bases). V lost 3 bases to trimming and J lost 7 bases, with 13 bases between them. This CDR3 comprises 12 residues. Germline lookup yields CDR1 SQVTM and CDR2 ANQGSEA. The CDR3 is CSVESGAEEQYF. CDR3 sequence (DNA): TGCAGCGTTGAGAGTGGGGCGGAAGAGCAGTACTTC.

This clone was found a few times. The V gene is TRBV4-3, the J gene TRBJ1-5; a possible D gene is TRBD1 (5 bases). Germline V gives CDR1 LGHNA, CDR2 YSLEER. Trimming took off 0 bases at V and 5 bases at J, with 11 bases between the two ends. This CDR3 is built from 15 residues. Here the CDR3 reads CASSQDTRVDQPQHF. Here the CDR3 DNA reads TGCGCCAGCAGCCAAGATACCAGGGTCGATCAGCCCCAGCATTTT.

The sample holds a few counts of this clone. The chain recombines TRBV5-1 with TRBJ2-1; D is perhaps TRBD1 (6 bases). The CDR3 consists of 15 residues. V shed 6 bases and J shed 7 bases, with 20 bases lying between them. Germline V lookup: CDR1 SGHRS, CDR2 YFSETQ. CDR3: CASTAIQGIFNEQFF. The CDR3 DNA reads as TGCGCCAGCACTGCGATCCAGGGGATTTTTAATGAGCAGTTCTTC. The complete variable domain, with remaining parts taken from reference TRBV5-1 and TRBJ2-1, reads KAGVTQTPRYLIKTRGQQVTLSCSPISGHRSVSWYQQTPGQGLQFLFEYFSETQRNKGNFPGRFSGRQFSNSRSEMNVSTLELGDSALYLCASTAIQGIFNEQFFGPGTRLTVL.

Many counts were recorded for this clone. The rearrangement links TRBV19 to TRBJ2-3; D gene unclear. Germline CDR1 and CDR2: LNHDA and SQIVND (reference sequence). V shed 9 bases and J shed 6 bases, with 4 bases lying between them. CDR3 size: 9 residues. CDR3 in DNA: TGTGCCAGCGGGGATACGCAGTATTTT. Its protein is CASGDTQYF.

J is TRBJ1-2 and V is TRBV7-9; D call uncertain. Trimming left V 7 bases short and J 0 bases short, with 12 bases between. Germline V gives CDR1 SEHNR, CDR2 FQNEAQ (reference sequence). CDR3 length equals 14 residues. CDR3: CASTLSGANYGYTF. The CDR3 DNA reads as TGTGCCAGCACCCTGTCAGGCGCTAACTATGGCTACACCTTC.